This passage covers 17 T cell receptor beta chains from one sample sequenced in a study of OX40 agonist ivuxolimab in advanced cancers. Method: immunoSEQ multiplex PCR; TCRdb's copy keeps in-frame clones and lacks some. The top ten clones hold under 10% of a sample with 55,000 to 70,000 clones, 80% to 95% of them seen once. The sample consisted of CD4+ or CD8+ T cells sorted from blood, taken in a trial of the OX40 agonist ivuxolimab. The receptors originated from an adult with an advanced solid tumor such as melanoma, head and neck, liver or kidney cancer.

The DNA for the CDR3 is TGTGCCAGCAGTCCGCCAGGGCCCCTTTGGCCCCAGCATTTT. It yields the protein CASSPPGPLWPQHF. The genes are TRBV27 and TRBJ1-5, with TRBD1 as a possible D gene (5 bases). Looked up from germline, CDR1 is MNHEY and CDR2 is SMNVEV (reference sequence). Trimming took 5 bases from V and 9 from J, leaving 17 bases between them. The CDR3 is 14 residues long.

CDR3 amino acids: CASSFLSAGEAFF. The DNA for the CDR3 is TGTGCCAGCAGTTTTTTAAGCGCCGGTGAAGCTTTCTTT. The rearrangement joins TRBV27 to TRBJ1-1; D call uncertain. CDR3 length equals 13 residues. V shed 3 bases and J shed 7 bases, with 12 bases lying between them. CDR1 and CDR2 from the germline V gene are MNHEY and SMNVEV (reference sequence).

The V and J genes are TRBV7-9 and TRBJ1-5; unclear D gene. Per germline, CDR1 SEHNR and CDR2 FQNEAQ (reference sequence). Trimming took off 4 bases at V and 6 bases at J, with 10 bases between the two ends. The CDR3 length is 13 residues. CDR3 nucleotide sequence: TGTGCCAGCAGCTCGCCCGGAGGTCAGCCCCAGCATTTT. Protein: CASSSPGGQPQHF.

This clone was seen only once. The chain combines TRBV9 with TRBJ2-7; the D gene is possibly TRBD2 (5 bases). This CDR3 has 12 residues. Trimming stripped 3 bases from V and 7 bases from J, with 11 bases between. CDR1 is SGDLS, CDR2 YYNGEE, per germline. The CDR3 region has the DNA TGTGCCAGCAGCGGACTACCCGGGGAGCAGTACTTC. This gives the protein CASSGLPGEQYF.

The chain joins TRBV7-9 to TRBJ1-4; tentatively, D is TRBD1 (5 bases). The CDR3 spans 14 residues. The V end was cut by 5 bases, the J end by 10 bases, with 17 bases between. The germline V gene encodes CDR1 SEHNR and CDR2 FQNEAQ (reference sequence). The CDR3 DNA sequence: TGTGCCAGCAGCCTGAGAGGGGAATTGGGAAAACTGTTTTTT. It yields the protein CASSLRGELGKLFF.

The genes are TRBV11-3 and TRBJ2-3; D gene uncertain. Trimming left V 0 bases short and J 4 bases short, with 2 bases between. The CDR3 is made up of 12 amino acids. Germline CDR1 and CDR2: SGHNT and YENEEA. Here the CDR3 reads CASSLEPDTQYF. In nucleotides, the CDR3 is TGTGCCAGCAGCTTAGAACCAGATACGCAGTATTTT. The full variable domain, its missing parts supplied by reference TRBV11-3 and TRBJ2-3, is EAGVVQSPRYKIIEKKQPVAFWCNPISGHNTLYWYLQNLGQGPELLIRYENEEAVDDSQLPKDRFSAERLKGVDSTLKIQPAELGDSAVYLCASSLEPDTQYFGPGTRLTVL.

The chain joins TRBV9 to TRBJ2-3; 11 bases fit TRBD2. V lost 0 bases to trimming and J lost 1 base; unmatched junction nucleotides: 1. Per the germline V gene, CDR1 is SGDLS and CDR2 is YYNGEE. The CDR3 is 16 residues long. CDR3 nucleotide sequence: TGTGCCAGCAGCGTAGGGACTAGCGGGCGCACAGATACGCAGTATTTT. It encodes CASSVGTSGRTDTQYF.

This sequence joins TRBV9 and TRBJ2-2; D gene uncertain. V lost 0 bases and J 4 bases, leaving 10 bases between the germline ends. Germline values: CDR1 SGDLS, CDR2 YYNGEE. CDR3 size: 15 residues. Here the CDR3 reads CASSVAGPGTGELFF. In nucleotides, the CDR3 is TGTGCCAGCAGCGTAGCCGGGCCCGGCACCGGGGAGCTGTTTTTT.

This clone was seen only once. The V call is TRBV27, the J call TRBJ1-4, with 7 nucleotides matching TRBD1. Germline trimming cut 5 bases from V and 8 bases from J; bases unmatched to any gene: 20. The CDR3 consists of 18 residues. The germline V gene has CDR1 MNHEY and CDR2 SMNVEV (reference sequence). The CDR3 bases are TGTGCCAGCAGTCTCCGCTCCTGGCCCAGGGGGAGGGAAGAAAAACTGTTTTTT. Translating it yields CASSLRSWPRGREEKLFF.

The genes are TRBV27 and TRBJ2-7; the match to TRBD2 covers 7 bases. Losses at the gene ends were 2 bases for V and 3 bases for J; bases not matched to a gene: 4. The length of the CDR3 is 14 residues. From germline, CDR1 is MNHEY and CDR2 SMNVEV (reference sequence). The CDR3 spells CASSLGGSLYEQYF. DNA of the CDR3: TGTGCCAGCAGTTTAGGCGGGAGTCTCTACGAGCAGTACTTC.

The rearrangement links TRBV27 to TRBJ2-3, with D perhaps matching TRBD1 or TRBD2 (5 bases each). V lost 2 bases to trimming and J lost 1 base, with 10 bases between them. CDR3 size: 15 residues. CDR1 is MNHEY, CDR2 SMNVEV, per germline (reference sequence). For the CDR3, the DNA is TGTGCCAGCAGTTTAGGGGGATGGGGCACAGATACGCAGTATTTT. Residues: CASSLGGWGTDTQYF.

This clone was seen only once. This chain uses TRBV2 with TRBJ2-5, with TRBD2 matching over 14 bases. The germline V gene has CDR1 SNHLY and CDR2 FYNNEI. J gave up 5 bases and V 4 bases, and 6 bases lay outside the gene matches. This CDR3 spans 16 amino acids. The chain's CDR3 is CASSGGLAGEWETQYF. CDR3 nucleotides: TGTGCCAGCAGTGGGGGACTAGCGGGAGAGTGGGAGACCCAGTACTTC.

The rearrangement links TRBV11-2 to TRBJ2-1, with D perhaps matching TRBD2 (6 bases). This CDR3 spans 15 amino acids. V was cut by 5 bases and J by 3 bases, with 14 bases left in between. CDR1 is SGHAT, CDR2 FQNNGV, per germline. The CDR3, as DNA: TGTGCCAGCAGCCGTCGGTGGGGGGACTACAATGAGCAGTTCTTC. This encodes CASSRRWGDYNEQFF.

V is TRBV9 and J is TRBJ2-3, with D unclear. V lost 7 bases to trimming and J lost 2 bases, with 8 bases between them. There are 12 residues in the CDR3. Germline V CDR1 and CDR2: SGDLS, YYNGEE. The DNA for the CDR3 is TGTGCCAGCGCACTCCACACAGATACGCAGTATTTT. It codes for CASALHTDTQYF.

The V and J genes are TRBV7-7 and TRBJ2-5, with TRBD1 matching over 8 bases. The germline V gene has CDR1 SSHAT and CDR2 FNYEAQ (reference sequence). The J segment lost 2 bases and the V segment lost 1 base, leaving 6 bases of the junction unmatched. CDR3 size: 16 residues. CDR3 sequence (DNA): TGTGCCAGCAGCTTAGGGACAGGGTGGGATCAAGAGACCCAGTACTTC. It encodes CASSLGTGWDQETQYF.

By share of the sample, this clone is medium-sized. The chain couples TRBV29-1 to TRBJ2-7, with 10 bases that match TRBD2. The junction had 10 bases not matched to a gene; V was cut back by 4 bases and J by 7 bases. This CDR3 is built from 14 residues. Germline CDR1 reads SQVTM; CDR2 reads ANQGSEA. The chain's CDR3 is CSVVASGGGGEQYF. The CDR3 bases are TGCAGCGTTGTAGCTAGCGGGGGAGGAGGAGAGCAGTACTTC.

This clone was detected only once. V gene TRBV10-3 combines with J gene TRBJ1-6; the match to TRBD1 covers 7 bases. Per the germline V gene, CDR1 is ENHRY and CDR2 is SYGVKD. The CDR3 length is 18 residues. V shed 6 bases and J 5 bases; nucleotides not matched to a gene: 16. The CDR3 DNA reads TGTGCCATCAGCCTCTCCCCCCGGGACAGCCAGGATAATTCACCCCTCCACTTT. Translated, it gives CAISLSPRDSQDNSPLHF.